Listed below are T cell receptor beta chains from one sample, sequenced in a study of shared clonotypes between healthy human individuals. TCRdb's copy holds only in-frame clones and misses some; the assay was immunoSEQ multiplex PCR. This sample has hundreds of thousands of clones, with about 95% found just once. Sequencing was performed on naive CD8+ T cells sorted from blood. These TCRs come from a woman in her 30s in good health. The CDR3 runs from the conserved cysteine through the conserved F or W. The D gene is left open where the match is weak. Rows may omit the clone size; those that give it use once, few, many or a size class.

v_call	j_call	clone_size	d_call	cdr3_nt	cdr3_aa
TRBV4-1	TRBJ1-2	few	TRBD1	TGCGCCAGCACCCCGGGACAGAGCCACTATGGCTACACCTTC	CASTPGQSHYGYTF
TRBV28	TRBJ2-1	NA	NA	TGTGCCAGCAGCCCGTGGGGTCGGTGGGGTGAGCAGTTCTTC	CASSPWGRWGEQFF
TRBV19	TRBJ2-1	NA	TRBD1	TGTGCCAGTAGTATCGGGACAGGGGGTTCAAATGAGCAGTTCTTC	CASSIGTGGSNEQFF
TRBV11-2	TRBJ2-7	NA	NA	TGTGCCAGCAGCTTAGCGGCGGGGGCCTGGGAGCAGTACTTC	CASSLAAGAWEQYF
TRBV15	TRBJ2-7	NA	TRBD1	TGTGCCACCAGCAGAGATTACAGGGGGTTAGGCGAGCAGTACTTC	CATSRDYRGLGEQYF
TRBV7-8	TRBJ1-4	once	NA	TGTGCCAGCAGCCGACGAGGGGGGATTAATGAAAAACTGTTTTTT	CASSRRGGINEKLFF
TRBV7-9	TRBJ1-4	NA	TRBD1	TGTGCCAGCAGCCCAATCGGACAGGGGATGTCTACTAATGAAAAACTGTTTTTT	CASSPIGQGMSTNEKLFF
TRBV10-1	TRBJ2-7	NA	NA	TGCGCCAGCCGCAGTGGGTTCTACGAGCAGTACTTC	CASRSGFYEQYF
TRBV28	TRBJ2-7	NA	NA	TGTGCCAGCAGTTTTTCCAACAGGGCCTACGAGCAGTACTTC	CASSFSNRAYEQYF
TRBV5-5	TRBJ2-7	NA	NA	TGTGCCAGCAGCTTTGAGAGCGAGCAGTACTTC	CASSFESEQYF
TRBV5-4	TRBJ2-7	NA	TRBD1	TGTGCCAGCAGCGCCGGGACAGGGGGCTACGAGCAGTACTTC	CASSAGTGGYEQYF
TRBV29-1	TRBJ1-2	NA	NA	TGCAGCGTTGATGGGGGGGATGGCTACACCTTC	CSVDGGDGYTF
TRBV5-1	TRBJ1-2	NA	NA	TGCGCCAGCAGCTTGGCGATCGGGACAAATTATGGCTACACCTTC	CASSLAIGTNYGYTF
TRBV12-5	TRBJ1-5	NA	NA	TGTGCTAGTGGTTTAGAGGGACAGCCCCAGCATTTT	CASGLEGQPQHF
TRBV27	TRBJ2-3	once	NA	TGTGCCAGCAGTTTATCTGCATACCTAAGCACAGATACGCAGTATTTT	CASSLSAYLSTDTQYF
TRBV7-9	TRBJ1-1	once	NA	TGTGCCAGCAGCTCAACGATGGGGGGGAAGAGTGAAGCTTTCTTT	CASSSTMGGKSEAFF
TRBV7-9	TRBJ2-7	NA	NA	TGTGCCAGCAGCTACGCATCCTACGAGCAGTACTTC	CASSYASYEQYF
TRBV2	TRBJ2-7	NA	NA	TGTGCCAGCAGTGCCGGCTATGGGCGGGACAACTACGAGCAGTACTTC	CASSAGYGRDNYEQYF
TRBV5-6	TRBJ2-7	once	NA	TGTGCCAGCAGTTTCGGGGTTCGCAGAGCCTACGAGCAGTACTTC	CASSFGVRRAYEQYF